The rows below give T cell receptor beta chains drawn from one sample of a study of cytomegalovirus exposure and HLA in healthy donors. Clones were read by immunoSEQ multiplex PCR, and TCRdb kept only the in-frame ones, dropping some. The data contain 150,000 to 200,000 clones, 70% to 90% of them singletons. Sequencing was carried out using PBMCs. The receptors were gathered from a woman between 18 and 30 years old in good health and CMV-seronegative. The CDR3 runs from the conserved cysteine through the conserved F or W. Each record gives: J gene, clone size, D gene, V gene, CDR3 DNA, CDR3 protein. A D gene is named only where the DNA matches it firmly. Clone size is shown for a subset of rows, as once, few, many or a class of expanded clone.

J gene: TRBJ2-7; clone size: -; D gene: TRBD2; V gene: TRBV18; CDR3 DNA: TGTGCCAGCTCCGGGACTAGCGTCCTGCTGGACGAGCAGTACTTC; CDR3 protein: CASSGTSVLLDEQYF
J gene: TRBJ1-2; clone size: once; D gene: -; V gene: TRBV6-1; CDR3 DNA: TGTGCCAGCAAAGTCCCCGGAGGAAGCCTCTATGGCTACACCTTC; CDR3 protein: CASKVPGGSLYGYTF
J gene: TRBJ1-4; clone size: -; D gene: -; V gene: TRBV27; CDR3 DNA: TGTGCCAGCAGGCCAGGGTATACTAATGAAAAACTGTTTTTT; CDR3 protein: CASRPGYTNEKLFF
J gene: TRBJ2-1; clone size: few; D gene: -; V gene: TRBV7-9; CDR3 DNA: TGTGCCAGCAGCTTAGCGGGAGCCTACAATGAGCAGTTCTTC; CDR3 protein: CASSLAGAYNEQFF
J gene: TRBJ2-5; clone size: -; D gene: -; V gene: TRBV5-1; CDR3 DNA: TGCGCCAGCAGCTTTGTGAGGGAGGCTGGGGAGCAGTACTTC; CDR3 protein: CASSFVREAGEQYF
J gene: TRBJ1-1; clone size: -; D gene: TRBD1; V gene: TRBV18; CDR3 DNA: TGTGCCAGCTCACCAACAGGGGGCAGTGTGGGAGCTTTCTTT; CDR3 protein: CASSPTGGSVGAFF
J gene: TRBJ2-3; clone size: -; D gene: -; V gene: TRBV7-7; CDR3 DNA: TGTGCTAGCAGTAGGGGAACTCTGGGTTCAGATACGCAGTATTTT; CDR3 protein: CASSRGTLGSDTQYF
J gene: TRBJ2-7; clone size: -; D gene: -; V gene: TRBV6-1; CDR3 DNA: TGTGCCAGCAGTGAAGCGCTTCCCCGGATCGGGTACGAGCAGTACTTC; CDR3 protein: CASSEALPRIGYEQYF
J gene: TRBJ2-3; clone size: -; D gene: TRBD2; V gene: TRBV5-1; CDR3 DNA: TGCGCCAGCAGCCATTCACTAGCGGGAGTGTCTGATACGCAGTATTTT; CDR3 protein: CASSHSLAGVSDTQYF
J gene: TRBJ2-7; clone size: -; D gene: TRBD2; V gene: TRBV19; CDR3 DNA: TGTGCCAGTAGTATAACTAGCGGGAGTTCAGTGCAGTACTTC; CDR3 protein: CASSITSGSSVQYF
J gene: TRBJ2-7; clone size: -; D gene: TRBD2; V gene: TRBV2; CDR3 DNA: TGTGCCAGCAGGGGGGACTACCCCTACGAGCAGTACTTC; CDR3 protein: CASRGDYPYEQYF
J gene: TRBJ2-1; clone size: few; D gene: TRBD1; V gene: TRBV6-5; CDR3 DNA: TGTGCCAGCAGTTACGGACAGGAGCGGTACAATGAGCAGTTCTTC; CDR3 protein: CASSYGQERYNEQFF
J gene: TRBJ1-3; clone size: -; D gene: -; V gene: TRBV19; CDR3 DNA: TGTGCCAGTAGTATTGCCGCTATCGGAAACACCATATATTTT; CDR3 protein: CASSIAAIGNTIYF
J gene: TRBJ1-4; clone size: -; D gene: TRBD1; V gene: TRBV19; CDR3 DNA: TGTGCCAGTAGCAACAGGGGTGCAACTAATGAAAAACTGTTTTTT; CDR3 protein: CASSNRGATNEKLFF
J gene: TRBJ2-5; clone size: -; D gene: -; V gene: TRBV11-2; CDR3 DNA: TGTGCCAGCAGCTTAGGCCGGTTTCCCTGGGAGACCCAGTACTTC; CDR3 protein: CASSLGRFPWETQYF
J gene: TRBJ2-2; clone size: -; D gene: -; V gene: TRBV19; CDR3 DNA: TGTGCCAGTAGCTTGTTTCACTTCACCGGGGAGCTGTTTTTT; CDR3 protein: CASSLFHFTGELFF
J gene: TRBJ1-5; clone size: -; D gene: -; V gene: TRBV6-1; CDR3 DNA: TGTGCCAGCAGTGAAGCGCTCGGTGATCAGCCCCAGCATTTT; CDR3 protein: CASSEALGDQPQHF
J gene: TRBJ2-2; clone size: -; D gene: TRBD2; V gene: TRBV27; CDR3 DNA: TGTGCCAGCAGTCTAAGAGGGACTAGCGGGGCTATGAACACCGGGGAGCTGTTTTTT; CDR3 protein: CASSLRGTSGAMNTGELFF
J gene: TRBJ2-7; clone size: -; D gene: -; V gene: TRBV27; CDR3 DNA: TGTGCCAGCAGTCCCTCGGGAATGTCCTACGAGCAGTACTTC; CDR3 protein: CASSPSGMSYEQYF
J gene: TRBJ1-1; clone size: -; D gene: -; V gene: TRBV6-1; CDR3 DNA: TGTGCCAGCAGTGAAGCGCGGAGAGGGCTGGCTAGCACTGAAGCTTTCTTT; CDR3 protein: CASSEARRGLASTEAFF